This TCR beta chain came from a study of radiation and T cells in renal cell carcinoma. Time point specified: blood 2 weeks post-SBRT. Described treatment: 15 Gy SBRT to primary tumor, nephrectomy 4 weeks later. Blood was sampled at baseline, 2 weeks and 4 weeks after SBRT. TCRdb's table, derived via immunoSEQ multiplex PCR, lists solely in-frame clones and lacks some. Of almost 50,000 clones listed, more than 80% are singletons. This clone showed up just a few times. The TCR originated in a woman aged 70 to 79 with renal cell carcinoma. The sample was blood, taken from a patient whose treatment included radiotherapy and nephrectomy.

The CDR3 region has the DNA TGTGCCAGTAGTATATGGCTAGGGACAGGGTCCACTGAAGCTTTCTTT. The encoded protein is CASSIWLGTGSTEAFF. This chain joins TRBV19 and TRBJ1-1, with TRBD1 identical over 9 bases. This CDR3 is 16 amino acids long. Germline lookup yields CDR1 LNHDA and CDR2 SQIVND (reference sequence). Trimming removed 2 bases from V and 4 bases from J; junction bases left unmatched: 8.